This is a list of T cell receptor beta chains from one sample in a study of T-cell reconstitution after alpha-beta-depleted transplantation in children. Each CDR3 protein is one row after TCRdb ran MiXCR on the PCR reads. The sample lists 150,000 to 200,000 distinct CDR3 sequences; roughly 15% were seen once. The sequenced sample was PBMCs from the stem cell graft donor, obtained from the stem cell graft. These receptors were taken from a human donor who donated a stem cell graft to a child with acute lymphoblastic leukemia. CDR3s include the opening cysteine and the closing phenylalanine or tryptophan. The order of the fields is CDR3 protein, CDR3 DNA, V gene, J gene, D gene, clone size. D genes are given only for firm matches. A clone size is listed for some rows: how often the clone was seen (once, few, many), or a class if it is expanded.

CDR3: CASSLATGLGEKLFF
DNA: TGCGCCAGCAGCCTGGCTACAGGTCTCGGTGAAAAACTGTTTTTT
V: TRBV5-1
J: TRBJ1-4
D: -
size: many

CDR3: CSAASGTYNEQFF
DNA: TGCAGTGCCGCTAGCGGGACGTACAATGAGCAGTTCTTC
V: TRBV20-1
J: TRBJ2-1
D: TRBD2
size: many

CDR3: CASSRGTQSYNEQFF
DNA: TGTGCCAGCAGTCGCGGGACACAGTCCTACAATGAGCAGTTCTTC
V: TRBV12-3/TRBV12-4
J: TRBJ2-1
D: -
size: many

CDR3: CASSLDVAGAGEQYF
DNA: TGCGCCAGCAGCTTAGACGTAGCGGGAGCAGGCGAGCAGTACTTC
V: TRBV5-1
J: TRBJ2-7
D: TRBD2
size: many

CDR3: CASSLWDRAAGELFF
DNA: TGTGCCAGCAGCTTGTGGGACAGGGCCGCCGGGGAGCTGTTTTTT
V: TRBV5-6
J: TRBJ2-2
D: TRBD1
size: many

CDR3: CASSPASVGADTQYF
DNA: TGTGCCAGCTCACCAGCCTCTGTGGGGGCAGATACGCAGTATTTT
V: TRBV18
J: TRBJ2-3
D: -
size: -

CDR3: CSVPGQALGIQYF
DNA: TGCAGCGTTCCTGGACAGGCCCTCGGGATTCAGTACTTC
V: TRBV29-1
J: TRBJ2-4
D: TRBD1
size: many

CDR3: CASSSDRFELAGYNEQFF
DNA: TGTGCCAGCAGTTCAGACAGGTTTGAGCTAGCGGGATACAATGAGCAGTTCTTC
V: TRBV12-3/TRBV12-4
J: TRBJ2-1
D: TRBD2
size: many

CDR3: CSARDVGATYGYTF
DNA: TGCAGTGCTAGAGATGTGGGGGCGACCTATGGCTACACCTTC
V: TRBV20-1
J: TRBJ1-2
D: -
size: once

CDR3: CASSLGSEQYF
DNA: TGTGCCAGCAGCTTAGGGTCCGAGCAGTACTTC
V: TRBV11-3
J: TRBJ2-7
D: -
size: many

CDR3: CASSPVTGGADTQYF
DNA: TGTGCCAGCAGCCCCGTGACAGGAGGGGCAGATACGCAGTATTTT
V: TRBV7-8
J: TRBJ2-3
D: -
size: many

CDR3: CASSRTNEEFF
DNA: TGTGCCAGCAGTCGGACCAATGAGGAGTTCTTC
V: TRBV6-4
J: TRBJ2-1
D: -
size: once

CDR3: CASSVGGRVSYTF
DNA: TGTGCCAGCAGTGTGGGGGGTCGGGTGAGCTACACCTTC
V: TRBV6-1
J: TRBJ1-2
D: -
size: -

CDR3: CASSRQALNSGANVLTF
DNA: TGTGCCAGCAGCCGACAGGCTCTCAACTCTGGGGCCAACGTCCTGACTTTC
V: TRBV3-1
J: TRBJ2-6
D: -
size: few

CDR3: CASNDRGVYNEQFF
DNA: TGTGCCAGCAACGACAGGGGGGTATACAATGAGCAGTTCTTC
V: TRBV5-6
J: TRBJ2-1
D: TRBD1
size: many

CDR3: CASSLGESGNTIYF
DNA: TGTGCCAGCAGCTTAGGGGAGTCTGGAAACACCATATATTTT
V: TRBV7-9
J: TRBJ1-3
D: -
size: few

CDR3: CASSFDLAGETQYF
DNA: TGCGCCAGCAGCTTTGACTTAGCGGGCGAGACCCAGTACTTC
V: TRBV5-1
J: TRBJ2-5
D: TRBD2
size: many

CDR3: CASSFSGRYYNEQFF
DNA: TGCGCCAGCAGCTTTAGCGGGAGATACTACAATGAGCAGTTCTTC
V: TRBV5-1
J: TRBJ2-1
D: TRBD2
size: many

CDR3: CASSKTRQGAHEQYF
DNA: TGTGCCAGCAGCAAGACGCGTCAGGGGGCCCACGAGCAGTACTTC
V: TRBV6-1
J: TRBJ2-7
D: TRBD1
size: many

CDR3: CASSSLAGAGDTQYF
DNA: TGCGCCAGCAGCTCCCTAGCGGGAGCCGGAGATACGCAGTATTTT
V: TRBV5-1
J: TRBJ2-3
D: TRBD2
size: many

CDR3: CSARDWTENTGELFF
DNA: TGCAGTGCTAGAGACTGGACGGAGAACACCGGGGAGCTGTTTTTT
V: TRBV20-1
J: TRBJ2-2
D: -
size: many

CDR3: CASSYNADTQYF
DNA: TGTGCCAGCAGCTACAATGCAGATACGCAGTATTTT
V: TRBV6-5
J: TRBJ2-3
D: -
size: few

CDR3: CASSRSGAAQETQYF
DNA: TGCGCCAGCAGCCGGTCAGGGGCGGCCCAAGAGACCCAGTACTTC
V: TRBV4-1
J: TRBJ2-5
D: -
size: many

CDR3: CASSSPGGDADTQYF
DNA: TGTGCCAGTAGTTCTCCAGGGGGTGATGCAGATACGCAGTATTTT
V: TRBV19
J: TRBJ2-3
D: TRBD1
size: -

CDR3: CSARKTDASYEQYF
DNA: TGCAGTGCAAGAAAGACCGATGCCTCCTACGAGCAGTACTTC
V: TRBV20-1
J: TRBJ2-7
D: -
size: once

CDR3: CASSFGRFSRGPYEQYF
DNA: TGTGCCAGCAGCTTCGGAAGGTTTTCCCGGGGCCCCTACGAGCAGTACTTC
V: TRBV11-2
J: TRBJ2-7
D: -
size: few

CDR3: CASSEGGGAPDTQYF
DNA: TGTGCCAGCAGTGAAGGGGGGGGAGCTCCAGATACGCAGTATTTT
V: TRBV6-1
J: TRBJ2-3
D: TRBD2
size: many

CDR3: CASSLARASVGTAGTDTQYF
DNA: TGTGCCAGCAGCTTAGCACGGGCTAGCGTCGGCACCGCTGGCACAGATACGCAGTATTTT
V: TRBV7-8
J: TRBJ2-3
D: -
size: many

CDR3: CASSPWTSGLSTDTQYF
DNA: TGTGCCAGCAGTCCCTGGACTAGCGGGCTTTCCACAGATACGCAGTATTTT
V: TRBV27
J: TRBJ2-3
D: TRBD2
size: many

CDR3: CASRRTYTQGGVTEAFF
DNA: TGTGCCAGCAGACGGACCTACACCCAAGGAGGGGTCACTGAAGCTTTCTTT
V: TRBV7-2
J: TRBJ1-1
D: -
size: many

CDR3: CASSYTSGSFREQYF
DNA: TGCGCCAGCAGCTATACTAGCGGGAGCTTCAGGGAGCAGTACTTC
V: TRBV5-1
J: TRBJ2-7
D: TRBD2
size: many

CDR3: CAISEFGTLQETQYF
DNA: TGTGCCATCAGTGAGTTTGGAACCCTTCAAGAGACCCAGTACTTC
V: TRBV10-3
J: TRBJ2-5
D: -
size: -

CDR3: CASSSHHRVDTQYF
DNA: TGTGCCAGCAGTTCCCATCATCGTGTGGATACGCAGTATTTT
V: TRBV11-2
J: TRBJ2-3
D: -
size: few

CDR3: CASSFAVKAFF
DNA: TGTGCCAGCAGCTTCGCGGTTAAAGCTTTCTTT
V: TRBV7-9
J: TRBJ1-1
D: -
size: many

CDR3: CASSDSRYNEQFF
DNA: TGCGCCAGCAGTGATTCACGCTACAATGAGCAGTTCTTC
V: TRBV10-2
J: TRBJ2-1
D: -
size: many

CDR3: CASSLSRHRITEAFF
DNA: TGTGCCAGCAGTTTATCCCGACACCGAATCACTGAAGCTTTCTTT
V: TRBV12-3/TRBV12-4
J: TRBJ1-1
D: -
size: many

CDR3: CASSPSGLTGSDTQYF
DNA: TGTGCCAGCAGCCCATCGGGACTTACAGGTTCAGATACGCAGTATTTT
V: TRBV12-3/TRBV12-4
J: TRBJ2-3
D: -
size: many

CDR3: CASSKGQGLEQYF
DNA: TGTGCCAGCAGCAAGGGACAGGGGCTCGAGCAGTACTTC
V: TRBV12-3/TRBV12-4
J: TRBJ2-7
D: TRBD1
size: -

CDR3: CASSLVGPGNTEAFF
DNA: TGCGCCAGCAGCCTGGTGGGACCCGGAAACACTGAAGCTTTCTTT
V: TRBV5-1
J: TRBJ1-1
D: -
size: many

CDR3: CASRGDRGAEQYF
DNA: TGTGCCAGCAGGGGGGACAGGGGGGCCGAGCAGTACTTC
V: TRBV2
J: TRBJ2-7
D: TRBD1
size: many

CDR3: CSAPNKGRALDEQYF
DNA: TGCAGTGCCCCCAACAAGGGGAGGGCGCTGGACGAGCAGTACTTC
V: TRBV20-1
J: TRBJ2-7
D: TRBD2
size: few

CDR3: CASSSTGTGAGYTF
DNA: TGTGCCAGCAGTTCCACCGGGACAGGGGCCGGCTACACCTTC
V: TRBV28
J: TRBJ1-2
D: TRBD1
size: -

CDR3: CASSFQREAYNEQFF
DNA: TGTGCCAGCAGTTTTCAGAGGGAGGCGTACAATGAGCAGTTCTTC
V: TRBV27
J: TRBJ2-1
D: -
size: -

CDR3: CASSLGQFYSNQPQHF
DNA: TGTGCCAGCAGCCTCGGACAGTTTTATAGCAATCAGCCCCAGCATTTT
V: TRBV5-6
J: TRBJ1-5
D: -
size: many

CDR3: CASSPQPYNEQFF
DNA: TGTGCCAGCAGCCCCCAACCGTACAATGAGCAGTTCTTC
V: TRBV11-2
J: TRBJ2-1
D: -
size: many

CDR3: CASSQAGGNTEAFF
DNA: TGTGCCAGCAGCCAAGCCGGGGGTAACACTGAAGCTTTCTTT
V: TRBV3-1
J: TRBJ1-1
D: -
size: few

CDR3: CASSLGQGREAFF
DNA: TGCGCCAGCAGCCTAGGACAGGGGCGTGAAGCTTTCTTT
V: TRBV5-1
J: TRBJ1-1
D: TRBD1
size: many

CDR3: CASRRQGAGQPQHF
DNA: TGTGCCAGCAGAAGACAGGGGGCCGGACAGCCCCAGCATTTT
V: TRBV28
J: TRBJ1-5
D: TRBD1
size: many